This TCR beta chain was captured by sequencing in a study of response to subunit inactivated influenza vaccine. From the RT-PCR reads, TCRdb called clonotypes with MiXCR, one entry per CDR3 protein. This table has a few hundred thousand distinct CDR3 sequences, less than 15% appearing once. V lost 6 bases and J lost 0, with 13 bases in between. The CDR3 covers 15 residues. Germline lookup yields CDR1 SGHRS and CDR2 YFSETQ. The V and J genes are TRBV5-1 and TRBJ2-1, with TRBD1 as a possible D gene (7 bases). The sequence came from a man in his fifties or sixties who received an inactivated influenza vaccine. The sample here was non-naive T cells sorted from PBMCs, taken 14 days before vaccination. CDR3 amino acids: CASTAGGTSYNEQFF. As DNA, the CDR3 is TGCGCCAGCACCGCAGGGGGGACCTCCTACAATGAGCAGTTCTTC.